This T cell receptor beta chain was identified during a study of radiotherapy plus CTLA-4 blockade in lung cancer. Here immunoSEQ multiplex PCR was the method, and the copy in TCRdb shows in-frame clones only, minus some. The table shows approximately 52,000 clones, with around 79% occurring only once. People whose metastatic non-small-cell lung cancer was chemo-refractory got focal radiation along with CTLA-4 blockade by ipilimumab. The germline V and J ends were trimmed by 1 base and 6 bases, with 6 bases remaining between them. The V gene's germline CDR1 is SNHLY and CDR2 FYNNEI. The length of the CDR3 is 13 residues. Comment on this clone: The antigen remains unidentified.

Study findings and constraints: After treatment with radiotherapy plus ipilimumab, TCR clones that came from the tumor expanded in blood.

Sample: peripheral blood, taken from a patient treated with radiotherapy plus ipilimumab. The clonotype comes from a human donor with non-small cell lung cancer who had a complete response to radiotherapy plus ipilimumab. V is TRBV2 and J is TRBJ2-2; D is ambiguous. CDR3 sequence reads: CASSEESAGELFF. The CDR3 DNA is TGTGCCAGCAGTGAAGAGAGTGCCGGGGAGCTGTTTTTT.